This T cell receptor beta chain stems from a study of response to subunit inactivated influenza vaccine (dated by TCRdb to between 2017 and 2018). The study in broad terms: To follow how T cells responded to a trivalent subunit inactivated influenza vaccine, the researchers relied on deep quantitative profiling of the T cell receptor repertoire. Broad study findings and their caveats: The authors proposed that each seasonal influenza vaccination may bring in only a limited number of new T cells.

This clonotype showed up many times. The antigen this receptor binds is unknown. No much larger clone exists at a distance of one base, and base qualities are not known. The library was generated by RT-PCR. The run used an Illumina HiSeq 2500. TCRdb's own reprocessing of the public reads used fastp at Q25 and MiXCR and kept productive beta chains. Every distinct CDR3 protein forms one entry, paired with its most common genes and DNA. This sample has about 530,000 distinct CDR3 sequences in its table, and over 9.5% of those were observed once. Around 9.6% of the sample is held by the ten biggest clonotypes. Between the V and J ends, shortened by 2 bases and 0 bases respectively, the junction contains 17 bases. Looking up the germline V gene (reference sequence) yields CDR1 GTSNPN and CDR2 SVGIG. Including the terminal cysteine and phenylalanine, the CDR3 comprises 18 residues. The read is trimmed to its CDR3 DNA, 54 bases read in frame from base 1.

This sequence uses TRBV30 and TRBJ2-6, and possibly TRBD1, on 5 matching bases. Sequencing used PBMCs from blood, obtained on the day of vaccination. This receptor was identified in a man aged 45-60 years who received an inactivated influenza vaccine. Donor details come from another sample of the same person, matched by shared clones. The DNA is TGTGCCTGGAGTACCCTCTACAGGACGACCTCTGGGGCCAACGTCCTGACTTTC. The translation is CAWSTLYRTTSGANVLTF.